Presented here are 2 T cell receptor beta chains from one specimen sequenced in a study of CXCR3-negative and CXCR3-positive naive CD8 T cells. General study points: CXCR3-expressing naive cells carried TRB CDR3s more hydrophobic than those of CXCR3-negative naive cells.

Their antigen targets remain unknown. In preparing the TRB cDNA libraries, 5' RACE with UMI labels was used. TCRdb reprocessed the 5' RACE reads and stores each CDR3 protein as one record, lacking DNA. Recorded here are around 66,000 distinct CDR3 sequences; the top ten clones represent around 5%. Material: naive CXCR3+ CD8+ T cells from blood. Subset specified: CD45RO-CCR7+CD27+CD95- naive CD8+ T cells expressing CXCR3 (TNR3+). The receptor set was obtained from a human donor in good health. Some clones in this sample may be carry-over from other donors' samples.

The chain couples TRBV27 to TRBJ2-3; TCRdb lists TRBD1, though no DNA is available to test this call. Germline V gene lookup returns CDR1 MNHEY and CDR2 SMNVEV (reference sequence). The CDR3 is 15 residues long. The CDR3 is CASIGGEGGTDTQYF.

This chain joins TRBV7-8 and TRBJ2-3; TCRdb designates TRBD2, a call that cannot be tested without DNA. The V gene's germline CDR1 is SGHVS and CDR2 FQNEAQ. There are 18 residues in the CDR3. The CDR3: CASSLALASGAGPDTQYF.